The rows below give T cell receptor beta chains drawn from one sample of a study of monozygotic twins with inflammatory bowel disease. With the 5' RACE reads reprocessed, TCRdb shows one record per CDR3 protein and no DNA. Recorded for this sample: around 450,000 distinct CDR3 sequences. The sample comprised blood. All receptors come from a human donor with ulcerative colitis or Crohn's disease, or a healthy co-twin of an affected twin (not recorded which). The CDR3 runs from the conserved cysteine through the conserved F or W.

>TRBJ1-3|TRBV7-9
CASSPGYFSGNTIYF
>TRBJ2-5|TRBV18
CASSPTDSRSETQYF
>TRBJ2-7|TRBV5-1
CASSHGLAGNEQYF
>TRBJ2-1|TRBV14
CASSPRRNQREYLGEQFF
>TRBJ1-5|TRBV19
CASSIDRTRRLGQPQHF
>TRBJ2-3|TRBV20-1
CSATPRQGRTDTQYF
>TRBJ1-1|TRBV5-1
CASSQGREGTEAFF
>TRBJ2-4|TRBV7-2
CASSGEGAKNIQYF
>TRBJ1-5|TRBV5-1
CASSLEGGAEPQHF
>TRBJ2-1|TRBV5-1
CASSNDNEQFF
>TRBJ2-2|TRBV11-1
CASRLDDKEGLFFTGELFF
>TRBJ2-7|TRBV19
CASSSRSTGGEQYF
>TRBJ2-3|TRBV10-3
CAISLAGGADTQYF
>TRBJ1-1|TRBV5-1
CASSPDRARFETSTEAFF
>TRBJ1-5|TRBV6-2/TRBV6-3
CASSYHSGQGARSNQPQHF
>TRBJ2-4|TRBV6-5
CASSYCRKLTGLAKNIQYF
>TRBJ2-1|TRBV4-1
CASSQDRLIAGGPNEQFF
>TRBJ1-2|TRBV7-9
CASYAGTGEIYGYTF
>TRBJ1-2|TRBV29-1
CSDLGPTWYGYTF
>TRBJ2-3|TRBV4-2
CASSQVLGTDTQYF
>TRBJ2-3|TRBV4-1
CASSPTGLAVPGDTQYF
>TRBJ2-3|TRBV5-5
CASSLLTGWNADTQYF
>TRBJ2-1|TRBV6-1
CASSAYTSGGYNEQFF
>TRBJ2-1|TRBV12-3/TRBV12-4
CASSFGSGGEQFF